This entry describes one T cell receptor beta chain. The specificity of this receptor is unknown. No much larger clonotype is one base removed from it; base qualities were not supplied. The source of the sample is a study of a mutant IDH1 vaccine in newly diagnosed glioma (TCRdb year 2021). The study in broad terms: Eight vaccinations were administered to patients in weeks 1, 3, 5, 7, 11, 15, 19 and 23, corresponding to visits V03 through V10. Vaccination began 4-6 weeks after radiotherapy alone, or alongside temozolomide cycles in the chemotherapy-containing groups. Prior to enrollment, standard therapy consisting of radiotherapy alone, temozolomide alone, or radiochemotherapy with temozolomide had been administered to patients, with the combination being received by most patients. Of the approximately 35 treated patients, around 60% were male and roughly 38% were female, and a mean age of 40.4 years was recorded. For exploratory analyses, longitudinal TCRB deep sequencing was carried out in about 25 treated patients wherever samples were available. Six visits were used for peripheral blood collection: V03 (baseline), V05, V07, V10, V12 and V13.

Study-wide findings and limitations: Pseudoprogression appeared unrelated to alterations in the top peripheral T cell clonotypes detected by TCRB sequencing. It was noted by the authors that analyses of patient blood samples could not be reproduced owing to sample limitations. Immune responses induced by the vaccine were seen in over 90% of patients across multiple MHC alleles. Selection of PBMC samples for TCRB deep sequencing was based on availability.

The receptor library was made with the immunoSEQ multiplex PCR assay. Following the manufacturer's protocol, the hsTCRB Kit was used to amplify rearranged TCR beta chain sequences. Sequencing of TCRB libraries was carried out on an Illumina MiSeq. Regarding the original processing steps: Demultiplexing, trimming and gene mapping were performed with the kit vendor's proprietary platform. The table comes from immuneACCESS by way of TCRdb, which keeps in-frame sequences with V and J called. Part of the clones is missing from these tables; in studies checked, under half for an unresolved V gene and the rest for unknown reasons. V, J and clone size are taken as reported in that table, and D and trimming were inferred from the DNA itself. The sample table holds roughly 51,000 clones, of which about 81% were seen once. 6.5% to 9% of the sample lies in the top ten. Interpreted using the paper, the time point label stands for: week 23, last vaccination. Each vaccine dose, consisting of 300 ug of a 20-mer mutant IDH1 peptide in Montanide, was administered subcutaneously with topical imiquimod. Newly diagnosed WHO grade 3 or 4 IDH1-mutant astrocytomas showing loss of nuclear ATRX were present in the donors. The samples were drawn from NOA16, a multicentre, single-arm, open-label phase I trial in Germany that tested a mutant IDH1 peptide vaccine in humans for the first time. Genomic DNA for TCRB sequencing was extracted from EDTA blood using the DNeasy Blood and Tissue Kit.

The germline V gene specifies SGDLS as CDR1 and YYNGEE as CDR2. The CDR3 runs 16 residues from the cysteine to the phenylalanine. CDR3 DNA is the only sequence kept; it has 48 bases, read in frame from the first base. Trimming removed 0 bases from V and 0 bases from J, leaving 11 bases between the germline ends. The sample here was PBMCs, taken from a glioma patient whose treatment included an IDH1 peptide vaccine. This TCR was recovered from a woman in her thirties or forties with glioma. Some clones in this sample may be carry-over from other donors' samples. Recombination joined TRBV9 with TRBJ2-3; the best D guess is TRBD1, with 5 bases matching. The DNA sequence follows: TGTGCCAGCAGCGTAGACAGGAGCTCTAGCACAGATACGCAGTATTTT. Translated, this gives CASSVDRSSSTDTQYF.